This record looks at one TCR beta chain sequence and its context. As yet, its antigen is unknown. The data derive from a study of CD8+CD57+ T cells in acquired aplastic anemia. Overall study context: Mean DNA quantity obtained from sorted CD4+ and CD8+ cells was approximately 3 ug.

The CDR3 covers 13 residues. Trimming cost V 7 bases and J 2 bases, with 12 bases left between them. CDR1 and CDR2 (germline): SNHLY, FYNNEI. Profiling that covered TCR beta VDJ and CDR3 relied on genomic DNA as its template. TCRdb recomputed calls from the reads with MiXCR, one row per CDR3 protein. This sample has under 350,000 distinct CDR3 sequences; approximately 58% occur once, and the top ten carry under 1.5%. Those patients picked for sequencing had displayed CD8+CD57+ cell expansion on flow cytometry. The patients, all of them, had severe acquired aplastic anemia. General study results and limits: Patients and controls shared some 29 CD8+ CDR3 sequences, which appeared highly expressed in patients and within their immunodominant clones. Controls did not differ significantly from patients in CD8+ Simpson's diversity.

The sequenced sample consisted of sorted CD4+, CD8+, or CD8+CD57+ T cells (not recorded which) from PBMCs. This TCR came from a human donor with aplastic anemia. The chain employs TRBV2 and TRBJ2-7; possibly TRBD2 for D (5 bases). CDR3 sequence (DNA): TGTGCCAGCAACCTGGGGAGAGCCTACGAGCAGTACTTC. Translation: CASNLGRAYEQYF.